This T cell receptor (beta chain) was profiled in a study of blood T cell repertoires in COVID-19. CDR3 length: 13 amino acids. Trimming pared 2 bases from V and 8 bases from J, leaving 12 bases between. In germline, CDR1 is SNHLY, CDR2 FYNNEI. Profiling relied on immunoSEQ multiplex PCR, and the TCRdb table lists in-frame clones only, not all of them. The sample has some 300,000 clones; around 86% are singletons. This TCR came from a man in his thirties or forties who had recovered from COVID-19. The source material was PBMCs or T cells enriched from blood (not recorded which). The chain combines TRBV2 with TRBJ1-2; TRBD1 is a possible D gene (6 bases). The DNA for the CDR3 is TGTGCCAGCAGTGAACGCAGGGGAGACGGCTACACCTTC. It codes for CASSERRGDGYTF.